This T cell receptor beta chain was obtained from a study of Graves' ophthalmopathy and Graves' hyperthyroidism. Points from the study as a whole: Forecasting of ophthalmopathy progression by the model achieved around 68% sensitivity and less than 80% specificity.

Each diagnosis was determined on the basis of clinical symptoms, serum thyroxine, TRAb, thyroid ultrasound and orbital computed tomography. Scientists amplified the TCR beta CDR3 regions from RNA transcripts. The workflow started with a first-round RT-PCR run with HTBI primers and then moved on to a second-round multiplex PCR. TCRdb re-called the multiplex PCR reads with MiXCR, one entry per CDR3 protein. The sample carries almost 750,000 distinct CDR3 sequences, roughly two fifths recorded once. The CDR3 loop spans 13 amino acids. Germline V CDR1 and CDR2: SNHLY, FYNNEI. V trimming: 6 bases; J trimming: 0 bases; junction bases outside the gene matches: 2. This clonotype occurred many times. No antigen is known for it.

What was sequenced was peripheral blood. The chain employs TRBV2 and TRBJ2-7, with 7 bases that match TRBD1. The clonotype comes from an adult man with Graves' ophthalmopathy. CDR3: CASRGDSSYEQYF. CDR3 sequence (DNA): TGTGCCAGCAGAGGGGACAGCTCCTACGAGCAGTACTTC.